These 32 T cell receptor beta chains share one sample of origin, sequenced in a study of beta chain features in type 1 diabetes. cDNA synthesis used the whole RNA isolate, giving expressed TCRB sequences. Assay: immunoSEQ multiplex PCR; the TCRdb copy retains only in-frame clones and omits some. The sample records just over 150,000 clones, 11% being singletons. Sample: central memory CD4+ T cells from blood. These receptors originate from a man aged 18 to 30 in good health.

This clone came up many times. The chain joins TRBV15 to TRBJ1-1; D remains unclear. The V gene's germline CDR1 is LNHNV and CDR2 YYDKDF (reference sequence). The CDR3 length is 15 residues. V lost 1 base to trimming and J lost 1 base, with 10 bases between them. The CDR3 sequence: CATSRVARSNTEAFF. CDR3 nucleotides: TGTGCCACCAGCAGAGTAGCCAGGTCGAACACTGAAGCTTTCTTT.

This clone was seen only a few times. The V and J genes are TRBV30 and TRBJ1-4, with a possible D match to TRBD1 (5 bases). The length of the CDR3 is 14 residues. The ends were cut back, 4 bases at V and 0 bases at J, with 9 bases in the middle. The germline CDR1 and CDR2 sequences are GTSNPN and SVGIG (reference sequence). In nucleotides, the CDR3 is TGTGCCTGGAAGGGGCGGCCAACTAATGAAAAACTGTTTTTT. Its protein product is CAWKGRPTNEKLFF.

The chain links TRBV7-2 to TRBJ2-3; D remains unclear. Germline CDR1 SGHTA, CDR2 FQGNSA. The CDR3 runs to 16 residues. The V end lost 2 bases, the J end lost 0 bases, and 12 bases lay between the germline ends. DNA of the CDR3: TGTGCCAGCAGCTTATTCGCGTTACGAAGCACAGATACGCAGTATTTT. Its protein product is CASSLFALRSTDTQYF.

There are a few counts of this clone. The chain links TRBV27 to TRBJ1-2; D call uncertain. CDR1 is MNHEY and CDR2 is SMNVEV in the germline V gene (reference sequence). V was shortened by 2 bases and J by 3 bases, with 19 bases between the two germline ends. The CDR3 loop spans 17 amino acids. CDR3 loop: CASSLRATEVFDYGYTF. CDR3 in DNA: TGTGCCAGCAGTTTACGGGCCACGGAGGTATTCGACTATGGCTACACCTTC.

V is TRBV7-2 and J is TRBJ2-5, with no clear D. Trimming took off 2 bases at V and 5 bases at J, with 9 bases between the two ends. Germline values: CDR1 SGHTA, CDR2 FQGNSA. This CDR3 comprises 13 residues. CDR3 residues: CASSLSLIETQYF. In nucleotides, the CDR3 is TGTGCCAGCAGCTTATCTTTAATTGAGACCCAGTACTTC. Using reference TRBV7-2 and TRBJ2-5 for the parts outside the CDR3, the full variable domain is GAGVSQSPSNKVTEKGKDVELRCDPISGHTALYWYRQSLGQGLEFLIYFQGNSAPDKSGLPSDRFSAERTGGSVSTLTIQRTQQEDSAVYLCASSLSLIETQYFGPGTRLLVL.

This clone was seen more than once but under ten times. This rearrangement joins TRBV5-1 to TRBJ2-5; D possibly corresponds to TRBD1 (6 bases). CDR3 length: 13 residues. Germline assignment: CDR1 SGHRS and CDR2 YFSETQ. Deletions cut 0 bases from V and 3 bases from J, with 6 bases between. The CDR3 DNA follows: TGCGCCAGCAGCTTGGGGACAGAAGAGACCCAGTACTTC. It codes for CASSLGTEETQYF.

Only a few counts were recorded for this clone. The chain uses TRBV7-2 and TRBJ2-2; perhaps TRBD1 as D (6 bases). V shed 3 bases and J shed 1 base, with 12 bases lying between them. The CDR3 totals 16 residues. The germline V gene has CDR1 SGHTA and CDR2 FQGNSA. As DNA, the CDR3 is TGTGCCAGCAGCTTCGAAAGACAGGAGAACACCGGGGAGCTGTTTTTT. Encoded protein: CASSFERQENTGELFF.

This clone occurred a few times. This chain joins TRBV7-2 and TRBJ2-1; D remains ambiguous. Germline-derived CDR1 and CDR2 are SGHTA and FQGNSA. This CDR3 has 15 amino acids. V lost 5 bases and J 9 bases, leaving 20 bases between the germline ends. The CDR3 sequence is CASSKRLPPQAEQFF. For the CDR3, the DNA is TGTGCCAGCAGCAAACGACTCCCGCCGCAGGCTGAGCAGTTCTTC.

There are a few counts of this clone. CDR3 sequence (DNA): TGCGCCAGCAGCCAAGGGAACAGGGTGGACTATGGCTACACCTTC. Protein product: CASSQGNRVDYGYTF. V gene TRBV4-3 combines with J gene TRBJ1-2; weak D call: TRBD1 (6 bases). Germline V CDR1 and CDR2: LGHNA, YSLEER. There are 15 residues in the CDR3. Trimming shortened V by 1 base and J by 3 bases, and 12 bases separated the two germline ends.

There are a few counts of this clone. The rearrangement links TRBV29-1 to TRBJ2-4; tentatively, D is TRBD1 or TRBD2 (7 bases each). The CDR3 contains 15 residues. Trimming cost V 4 bases and J 7 bases, with 20 bases left between them. Germline assignment: CDR1 SQVTM and CDR2 ANQGSEA. The CDR3 DNA sequence: TGCAGCGTTGGGGAGGGTGGAGGGGGCTTGAACATTCAGTACTTC. As protein: CSVGEGGGGLNIQYF.

V is TRBV6-5 and J is TRBJ1-2, with TRBD1 matching 8 bases. The germline V gene has CDR1 MNHEY and CDR2 SVGAGI. J gave up 4 bases and V 0 bases, and 7 bases lay outside the gene matches. The CDR3 sequence is 16 residues long. CDR3 DNA: TGTGCCAGCAGTTACTCGAGGGGACAGGTTACCTATGGCTACACCTTC. Protein sequence: CASSYSRGQVTYGYTF.

This clone was detected a few times. This chain joins TRBV30 and TRBJ1-5; D is perhaps TRBD1 (5 bases). V dropped 4 bases and J dropped 6 bases, with 19 bases sitting between them. The CDR3 extends over 15 amino acids. Germline V gene data show CDR1 as GTSNPN and CDR2 as SVGIG (reference sequence). The CDR3 DNA sequence: TGTGCCTGGACCACCGACGGACGGGGCGGTCAGCCCCAGCATTTT. It encodes CAWTTDGRGGQPQHF.

The CDR3 protein is CSVVRGGSETQYF. The CDR3 region has the DNA TGCAGCGTTGTTAGGGGAGGGTCAGAGACCCAGTACTTC. The V call is TRBV29-1, the J call TRBJ2-5; 7 positions agree with TRBD2. The ends lost 4 bases at V and 4 bases at J; junction bases unmatched: 6. This CDR3 is 13 amino acids long. Germline V gene lookup returns CDR1 SQVTM and CDR2 ANQGSEA.

The sample holds many counts of this clone. V and J are TRBV5-4 and TRBJ2-1; 13 positions match TRBD2. The CDR3 is made up of 18 amino acids. V dropped 0 bases and J dropped 6; count of bases not matched to a gene: 9. CDR1 and CDR2 from the germline V gene are SGHNT and YYREEE (reference sequence). CDR3 amino acids: CASSLGTSGGRSLNEQFF. As DNA, the CDR3 is TGTGCCAGCAGCTTGGGGACTAGCGGGGGCCGATCCCTCAATGAGCAGTTCTTC.

V gene TRBV7-2 combines with J gene TRBJ1-3; D gene ambiguous. Per the germline V gene, CDR1 is SGHTA and CDR2 is FQGNSA. The CDR3 spans 14 residues. Trimming pared 5 bases from V and 8 bases from J, leaving 16 bases between. In DNA, the CDR3 is TGTGCCAGCAGCCACCACGGACGCCCGGACACCATATATTTT. It yields the protein CASSHHGRPDTIYF.

The chain is built from TRBV30 and TRBJ2-1, with TRBD2 matching 7 bases. V gave up 5 bases and J gave up 4 bases; unmatched junction bases: 8. This CDR3 has 14 amino acids. Germline V gene sequence: CDR1 GTSNPN, CDR2 SVGIG (reference sequence). The CDR3 loop reads CAWSVGGSYNEQFF. The CDR3 nucleotides are TGTGCCTGGTCGGTCGGGGGGTCATACAATGAGCAGTTCTTC.

This clone was observed many times. The rearrangement joins TRBV11-2 to TRBJ2-1; 10 bases are shared with TRBD2. Germline assignment: CDR1 SGHAT and CDR2 FQNNGV. This CDR3 is built from 16 residues. Trimming cost V 1 base and J 4 bases; bases outside gene matches: 4. CDR3 protein: CASSLAGLAKYNEQFF. The CDR3, as DNA: TGTGCCAGCAGCTTAGCGGGACTAGCGAAATACAATGAGCAGTTCTTC.

This chain links TRBV21-1 with TRBJ2-1; the table's D call TRBD2 went unverified against the DNA. TRBV21-1 is shown as a pseudogene. The CDR3 runs to 16 residues. The CDR3 loop is CASSKSTGSSYNEQFF. The CDR3 DNA sequence: TGTGCCAGCAGCAAGTCCACGGGAAGCTCCTACAATGAGCAGTTCTTC.

This sequence joins TRBV25-1 and TRBJ1-2; no definite D call. Looked up from germline, CDR1 is MGHDK and CDR2 is SYGVNS. The CDR3 consists of 12 residues. Trimming took 2 bases from V and 7 from J, leaving 8 bases between them. The CDR3 DNA is TGTGCCAGCAGTGAACCCAAAGCTGGCTACACCTTC. Protein: CASSEPKAGYTF.

This chain joins TRBV5-4 and TRBJ2-7; 9 positions agree with TRBD1. J gave up 0 bases and V 0 bases, and 1 base lay outside the gene matches. In germline, CDR1 is SGHNT, CDR2 YYREEE (reference sequence). The CDR3 consists of 15 residues. CDR3 in DNA: TGTGCCAGCAGCTTGGCACAGGGGGCCTCCTACGAGCAGTACTTC. Encoded protein: CASSLAQGASYEQYF.

This clone was observed a few times. J is TRBJ2-3 and V is TRBV29-1; 14 bases agree with TRBD2. The V gene's germline CDR1 is SQVTM and CDR2 ANQGSEA. CDR3 length: 17 residues. V lost 7 bases, J lost 8 bases, and 17 bases stayed unmatched. CDR3 coding DNA: TGCAGCGGTGTGGCGACTAGCGGGAGGGCCGGTCGGGGTACGCAGTATTTT. This encodes CSGVATSGRAGRGTQYF.

The rearrangement links TRBV7-9 to TRBJ2-5; D is unresolved. This CDR3 spans 13 amino acids. Trimming removed 0 bases from V and 1 base from J, with 3 bases in between. Germline CDR1 and CDR2: SEHNR and FQNEAQ (reference sequence). The CDR3 here is CASSLAFQETQYF. The CDR3 DNA reads TGTGCCAGCAGCTTAGCTTTCCAAGAGACCCAGTACTTC.

V gene TRBV15 combines with J gene TRBJ2-4; no definite D call. Trimming pared 3 bases from V and 0 bases from J, leaving 6 bases between. CDR3 length: 14 amino acids. Germline loops: CDR1 LNHNV, CDR2 YYDKDF (reference sequence). CDR3 region: CATSSSGAKNIQYF. CDR3 DNA: TGTGCCACCAGCAGCTCAGGAGCCAAAAACATTCAGTACTTC.

This clone has just a few counts. The chain carries TRBV18 and TRBJ2-3; D call uncertain. Germline CDR1 KGHSH, CDR2 LQKENI. CDR3 length: 11 amino acids. Deletions cut 2 bases from V and 6 bases from J, with 3 bases between. The CDR3 DNA reads TGTGCCAGCTCACCAATGGATACGCAGTATTTT. Its translation: CASSPMDTQYF.

On this clone itself: At one end the junction does not follow the germline gene, possibly because of a read error. The genes are TRBV27 and TRBJ1-1, with 9 bases identical to TRBD1. The CDR3 runs 14 residues. In germline, CDR1 is MNHEY, CDR2 SMNVEV (reference sequence). The CDR3 region is CASRVAGTGRSSVF. The CDR3 DNA is TGTGCCAGCAGGGTTGCCGGGACAGGGAGGTCGTCGGTCTTT.

There are a few counts of this clone. The chain is built from TRBV30 and TRBJ1-6, with D hard to call. This CDR3 spans 14 amino acids. Between the trimmed V and J ends, which lost 0 bases and 3 bases, there was a span of 6 bases. CDR1 and CDR2 from the germline V gene are GTSNPN and SVGIG (reference sequence). Here the CDR3 reads CAWSVGNYNSPLHF. For the CDR3, the DNA is TGTGCCTGGAGTGTCGGGAACTATAATTCACCCCTCCACTTT.

The chain links TRBV19 to TRBJ1-1; 7 bases are shared with TRBD1. CDR1 is LNHDA, CDR2 SQIVND, per germline (reference sequence). The CDR3 is 14 residues long. V dropped 7 bases and J dropped 3; count of bases not matched to a gene: 8. CDR3 loop: CASKTGEGHTEAFF. DNA of the CDR3: TGTGCCAGTAAAACAGGGGAAGGGCACACTGAAGCTTTCTTT.

The table lists this clone with a few counts. This chain joins TRBV15 and TRBJ2-7; D call uncertain. There are 14 residues in the CDR3. The germline V gene has CDR1 LNHNV and CDR2 YYDKDF (reference sequence). Between the trimmed V and J ends, which lost 3 bases and 2 bases, there was a span of 11 bases. CDR3 sequence: CATSSQGRTYEQYF. The CDR3, as DNA: TGTGCCACCAGCAGCCAAGGACGGACCTACGAGCAGTACTTC.

This clone was recorded a few times. The genes are TRBV6-1 and TRBJ2-4, with 8 positions matching TRBD1. Per germline, CDR1 MNHNS and CDR2 SASEGT. The trim removed 1 base at V and 12 bases at J, leaving 5 bases unmatched. This CDR3 has 13 amino acids. The CDR3 sequence is CASSEEGQGSQYF. CDR3 DNA sequence: TGTGCCAGCAGTGAAGAAGGACAGGGAAGTCAGTACTTC.

Points on this clone: A junction end diverges from the germline sequence, so it may reflect a read error. This chain joins TRBV6-6 and TRBJ2-6; 8 bases line up with TRBD1. The CDR3 runs 16 residues. Germline V lookup: CDR1 MNHNY, CDR2 SVGAGI (reference sequence). This chain's CDR3 is CAISSGQGAGANVLTF. In DNA, the CDR3 is TGTGCCATCAGTTCTGGACAGGGAGCTGGGGCCAACGTCCTGACTTTC.

The chain couples TRBV7-9 to TRBJ1-4; 9 bases map to TRBD1. Germline CDR1 reads SEHNR; CDR2 reads FQNEAQ (reference sequence). Germline trimming cut 5 bases from V and 2 bases from J; bases unmatched to any gene: 3. CDR3 length: 15 residues. The CDR3 coding sequence is TGTGCCAGCAGCCTGGGACAGGGCACTAATGAAAAACTGTTTTTT. It codes for CASSLGQGTNEKLFF.

This clone was observed a handful of times. V gene TRBV30 combines with J gene TRBJ1-6, with D uncertain. Trimming took 5 bases from V and 7 from J, leaving 15 bases between them. CDR1 is GTSNPN, CDR2 SVGIG, per germline (reference sequence). CDR3 size: 14 residues. In nucleotides, the CDR3 is TGTGCCTGGGCCCTCGCGGGTACGAATTCACCCCTCCACTTT. Translation gives CAWALAGTNSPLHF.